This T cell receptor beta chain was recovered during a study of vaccination effects on CD4 cells after COVID-19. About this clone: Its specificity is not known.

With 0 bases removed from V and 2 bases from J, the gap between germline ends came to 7 bases. CDR1 and CDR2 (germline): PRHDT, FYEKMQ (reference sequence). This CDR3 region has 14 residues. Study-wide points: The authors studied few convalescent patients and collected no early post-infection timepoints. Infection-derived and vaccine-derived clones contracted markedly late after vaccination. Common cold coronaviruses were cross-recognized by only 1 of 255 vaccine-induced clones in healthy vaccinees.

Peptide-pool stimulation followed by sequencing identified expanded antigen-specific CD4+ clonotypes in the ViraFEST assay. With around ten days of culture completed, CD4+ T cells were isolated. Neither prior SARS-CoV-2 infection nor positive nucleocapsid antibodies were present in the vaccine recipients. Profiled with immunoSEQ multiplex PCR; TCRdb holds only in-frame clones, not every one. The table records around 83,000 clones, roughly 72% of them present only once. Sequenced material: CD4+ T cells from PBMCs cultured with HCoV-229E spike peptides, taken before COVID-19 vaccination. The TCR comes from a human donor who received a COVID-19 vaccine. The chain employs TRBV13 and TRBJ2-5, with D unresolved. CDR3 nucleotides: TGTGCCAGCAGCTTAGGCAGGAAGCAAGAGACCCAGTACTTC. Encoded protein: CASSLGRKQETQYF.